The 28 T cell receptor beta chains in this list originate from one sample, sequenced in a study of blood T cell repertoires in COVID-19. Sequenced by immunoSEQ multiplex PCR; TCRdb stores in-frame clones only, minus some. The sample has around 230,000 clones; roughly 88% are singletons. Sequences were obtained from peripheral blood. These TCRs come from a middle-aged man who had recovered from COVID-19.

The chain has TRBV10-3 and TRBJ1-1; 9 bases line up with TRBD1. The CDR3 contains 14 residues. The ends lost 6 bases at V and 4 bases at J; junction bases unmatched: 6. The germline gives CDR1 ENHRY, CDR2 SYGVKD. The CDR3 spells CAIREGTGPTEAFF. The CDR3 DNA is TGTGCCATCAGGGAAGGGACAGGGCCCACTGAAGCTTTCTTT.

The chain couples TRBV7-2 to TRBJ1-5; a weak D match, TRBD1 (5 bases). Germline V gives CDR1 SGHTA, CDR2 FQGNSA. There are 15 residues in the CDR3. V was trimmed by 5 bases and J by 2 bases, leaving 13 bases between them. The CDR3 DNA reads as TGTGCCAGCAGCCCCGGCCGGGGGGGCAATCAGCCCCAGCATTTT. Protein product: CASSPGRGGNQPQHF.

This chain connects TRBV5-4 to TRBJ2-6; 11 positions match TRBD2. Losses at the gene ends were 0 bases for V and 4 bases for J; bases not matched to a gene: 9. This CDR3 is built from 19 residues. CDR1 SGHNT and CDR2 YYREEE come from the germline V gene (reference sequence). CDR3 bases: TGTGCCAGCAGCTTGGGACTAGCGGGGACCCTTAAGGGGGCCAACGTCCTGACTTTC. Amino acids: CASSLGLAGTLKGANVLTF.

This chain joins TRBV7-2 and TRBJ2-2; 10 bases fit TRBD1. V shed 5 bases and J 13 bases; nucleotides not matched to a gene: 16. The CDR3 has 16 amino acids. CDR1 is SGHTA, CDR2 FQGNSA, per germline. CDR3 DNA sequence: TGTGCCAGCAGCCCGTGGTCCTTAGACAGGGGGCTAGGGCTGTTTTTT. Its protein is CASSPWSLDRGLGLFF.

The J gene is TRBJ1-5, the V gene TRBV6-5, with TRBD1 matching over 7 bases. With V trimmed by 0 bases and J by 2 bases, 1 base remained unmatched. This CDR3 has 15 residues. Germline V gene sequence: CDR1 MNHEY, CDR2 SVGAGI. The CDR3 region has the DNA TGTGCCAGCAGTTACTCCGACAGGGGCAATCAGCCCCAGCATTTT. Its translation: CASSYSDRGNQPQHF.

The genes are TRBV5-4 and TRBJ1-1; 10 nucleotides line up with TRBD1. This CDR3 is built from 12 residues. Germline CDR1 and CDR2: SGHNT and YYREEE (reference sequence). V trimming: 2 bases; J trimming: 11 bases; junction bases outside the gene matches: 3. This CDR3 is CASSFGDRGAFF. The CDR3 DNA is TGTGCCAGCAGCTTCGGGGACAGGGGTGCTTTCTTT.

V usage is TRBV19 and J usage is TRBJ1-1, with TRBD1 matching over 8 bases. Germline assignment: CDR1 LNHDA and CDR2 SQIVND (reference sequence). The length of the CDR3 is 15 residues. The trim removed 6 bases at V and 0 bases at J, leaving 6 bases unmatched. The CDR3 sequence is CASRDREAVNTEAFF. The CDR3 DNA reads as TGTGCCAGTAGGGACAGGGAGGCCGTGAACACTGAAGCTTTCTTT.

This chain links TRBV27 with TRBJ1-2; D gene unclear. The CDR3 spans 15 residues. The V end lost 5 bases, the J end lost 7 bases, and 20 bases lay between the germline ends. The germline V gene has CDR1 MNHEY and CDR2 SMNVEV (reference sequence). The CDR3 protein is CASSRHQRGGGGYTF. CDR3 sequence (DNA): TGTGCCAGCAGTCGTCATCAGCGGGGAGGTGGTGGCTACACCTTC.

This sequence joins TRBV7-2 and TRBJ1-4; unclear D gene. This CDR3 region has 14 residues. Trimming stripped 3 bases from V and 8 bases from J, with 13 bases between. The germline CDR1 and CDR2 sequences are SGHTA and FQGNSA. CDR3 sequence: CASSFLITNEKLFF. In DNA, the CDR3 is TGTGCCAGCAGCTTCTTAATAACAAACGAAAAACTGTTTTTT.

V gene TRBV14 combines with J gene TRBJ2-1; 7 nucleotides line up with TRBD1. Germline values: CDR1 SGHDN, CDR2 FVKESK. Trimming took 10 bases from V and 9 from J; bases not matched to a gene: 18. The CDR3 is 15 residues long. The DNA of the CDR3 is TGTGCCACTACCCCTCGGACAGGATTTCTGACTGAGCAGTTCTTC. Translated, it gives CATTPRTGFLTEQFF.

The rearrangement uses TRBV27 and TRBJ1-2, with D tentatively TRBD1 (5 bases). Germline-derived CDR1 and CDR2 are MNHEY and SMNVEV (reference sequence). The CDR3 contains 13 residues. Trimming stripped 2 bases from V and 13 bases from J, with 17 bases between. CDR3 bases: TGTGCCAGCAGTTTAGAAGGGCAGGGATCTCGCACCTTC. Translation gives CASSLEGQGSRTF.

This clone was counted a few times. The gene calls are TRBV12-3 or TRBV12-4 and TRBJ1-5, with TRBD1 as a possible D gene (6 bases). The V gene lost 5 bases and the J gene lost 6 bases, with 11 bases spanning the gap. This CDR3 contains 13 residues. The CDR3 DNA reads TGTGCCAGCAGTACGGTGGGGGCTCAGCCCCAGCATTTT. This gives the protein CASSTVGAQPQHF.

CDR3 residues: CASSQESEVNTEAFF. The CDR3 coding sequence is TGCGCCAGCAGCCAAGAGTCAGAAGTAAACACTGAAGCTTTCTTT. The rearrangement joins TRBV4-3 to TRBJ1-1; D gene unclear. V lost 0 bases and J lost 2, with 10 bases in between. This CDR3 is built from 15 residues. Per the germline V gene, CDR1 is LGHNA and CDR2 is YSLEER.

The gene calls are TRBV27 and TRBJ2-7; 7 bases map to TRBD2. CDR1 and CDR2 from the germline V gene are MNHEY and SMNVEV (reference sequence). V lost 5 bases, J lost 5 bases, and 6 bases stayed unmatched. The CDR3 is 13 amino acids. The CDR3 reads CASSPPGRHEQYF. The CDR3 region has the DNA TGTGCCAGCAGTCCCCCCGGGAGGCACGAGCAGTACTTC.

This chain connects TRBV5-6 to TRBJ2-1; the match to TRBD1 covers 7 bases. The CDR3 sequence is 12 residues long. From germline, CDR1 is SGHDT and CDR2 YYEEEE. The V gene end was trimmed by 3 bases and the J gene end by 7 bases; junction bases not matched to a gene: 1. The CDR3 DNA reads TGTGCCAGCAGCTCACAGGGGAATGAGCAGTTCTTC. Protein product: CASSSQGNEQFF.

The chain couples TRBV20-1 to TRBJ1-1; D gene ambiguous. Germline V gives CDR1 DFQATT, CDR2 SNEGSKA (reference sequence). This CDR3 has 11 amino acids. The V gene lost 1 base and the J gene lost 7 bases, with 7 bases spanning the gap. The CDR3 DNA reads TGCAGTGCTAGAGGCAACGGTGAAGCTTTCTTT. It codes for CSARGNGEAFF.

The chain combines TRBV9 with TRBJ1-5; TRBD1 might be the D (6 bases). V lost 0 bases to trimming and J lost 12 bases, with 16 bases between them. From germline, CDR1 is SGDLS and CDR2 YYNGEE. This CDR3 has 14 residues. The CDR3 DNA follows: TGTGCCAGCAGCGTAGGAGAGGCGAGGACAGACCAGCATTTT. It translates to CASSVGEARTDQHF.

The CDR3 nucleotides are TGTGCCAGCAGTTACTCTCGAGGGGGCTACAACTATGGCTACACCTTC. Amino acid sequence: CASSYSRGGYNYGYTF. The chain has TRBV6-5 and TRBJ1-2; TRBD1 aligns across 7 bases. The germline CDR1 and CDR2 sequences are MNHEY and SVGAGI. CDR3 size: 16 residues. The J segment lost 2 bases and the V segment lost 0 bases, leaving 6 bases of the junction unmatched.

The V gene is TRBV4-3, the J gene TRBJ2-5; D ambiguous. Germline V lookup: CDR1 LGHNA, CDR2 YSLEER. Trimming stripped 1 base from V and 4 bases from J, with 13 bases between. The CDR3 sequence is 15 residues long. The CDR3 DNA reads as TGCGCCAGCAGCCAAGTTCTCAGGTCCGGAGAGACCCAGTACTTC. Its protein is CASSQVLRSGETQYF.

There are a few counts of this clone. CDR3 sequence reads: CASSQDVGGPYEQYF. In DNA form, the CDR3 reads TGCGCCAGCAGCCAAGATGTTGGAGGGCCCTACGAGCAGTACTTC. This chain joins TRBV4-1 and TRBJ2-7, with D possibly matching TRBD2 (6 bases). CDR3 length: 15 amino acids. Trimming removed 0 bases from V and 2 bases from J, with 11 bases in between. In germline, CDR1 is MGHRA, CDR2 YSYEKL.

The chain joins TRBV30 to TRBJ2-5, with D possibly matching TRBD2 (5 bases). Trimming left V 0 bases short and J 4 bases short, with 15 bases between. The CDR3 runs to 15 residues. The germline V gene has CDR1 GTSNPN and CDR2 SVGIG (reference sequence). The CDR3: CAWSVFSRTRETQYF. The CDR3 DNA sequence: TGTGCCTGGAGTGTCTTTTCCAGGACTCGAGAGACCCAGTACTTC.

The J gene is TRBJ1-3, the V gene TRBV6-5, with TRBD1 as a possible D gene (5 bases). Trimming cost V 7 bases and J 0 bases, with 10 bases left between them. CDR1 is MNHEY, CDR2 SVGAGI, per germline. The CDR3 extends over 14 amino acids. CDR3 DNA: TGTGCCAGCACCCCGGGGGGCTCTGGAAACACCATATATTTT. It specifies CASTPGGSGNTIYF.

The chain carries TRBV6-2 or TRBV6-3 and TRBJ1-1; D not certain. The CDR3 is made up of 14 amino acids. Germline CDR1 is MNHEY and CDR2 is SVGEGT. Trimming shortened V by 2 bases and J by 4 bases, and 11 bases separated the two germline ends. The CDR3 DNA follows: TGTGCCAGCAGTTACCAGAGGGAGGTCACTGAAGCTTTCTTT. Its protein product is CASSYQREVTEAFF.

CDR3 region: CASRSRAGEQYF. The CDR3 region has the DNA TGTGCCAGTCGCTCGAGGGCGGGGGAGCAGTACTTC. The chain links TRBV3-1 (or the pseudogene TRBV3-2) to TRBJ2-7; TRBD2 is a possible D gene (6 bases). The V gene lost 9 bases and the J gene lost 7 bases, with 16 bases spanning the gap. CDR3 size: 12 residues. CDR1 is LGHDT and CDR2 is YNNKEL in the germline V gene (reference sequence).

The DNA of the CDR3 is TGCGCCAGCAGCCTCCGGACAGGGAACACTGAAGCTTTCTTT. Encoded protein: CASSLRTGNTEAFF. The V and J genes are TRBV4-3 and TRBJ1-1; 7 nucleotides line up with TRBD1. From germline, CDR1 is LGHNA and CDR2 YSLEER. The junction had 3 bases not matched to a gene; V was cut back by 4 bases and J by 1 base. CDR3 length equals 14 residues.

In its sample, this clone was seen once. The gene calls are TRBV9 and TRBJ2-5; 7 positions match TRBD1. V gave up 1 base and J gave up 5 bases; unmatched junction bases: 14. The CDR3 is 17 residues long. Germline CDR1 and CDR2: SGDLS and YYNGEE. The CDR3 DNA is TGTGCCAGCAGCGTACGCCGGGACACTTCACAGGGGGAGACCCAGTACTTC. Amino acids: CASSVRRDTSQGETQYF.

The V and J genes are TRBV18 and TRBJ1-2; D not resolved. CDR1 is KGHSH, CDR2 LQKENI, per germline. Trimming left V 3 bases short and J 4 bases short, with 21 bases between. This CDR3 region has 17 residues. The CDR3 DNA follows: TGTGCCAGCTCACCGCAGATCTCGGGAGGCCAGGTCTATGGCTACACCTTC. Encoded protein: CASSPQISGGQVYGYTF.

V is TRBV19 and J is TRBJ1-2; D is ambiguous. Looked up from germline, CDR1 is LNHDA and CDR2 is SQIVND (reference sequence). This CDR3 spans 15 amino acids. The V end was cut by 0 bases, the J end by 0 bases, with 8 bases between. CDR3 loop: CASSIDPRSNYGYTF. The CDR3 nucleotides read TGTGCCAGTAGTATAGACCCCAGGTCTAACTATGGCTACACCTTC.